This TCR beta chain was found in a study of cytomegalovirus exposure and HLA in healthy donors. Study-wide findings and caveats: It was confirmed in vitro that a few of the CMV-associated chains were specific for CMV antigens. Being indistinguishable, some V segments were excluded, TRBV6-2 and TRBV6-3 among them.

A multiplex PCR was run with 60 Vbeta primers and 13 Jbeta primers. Using immunoSEQ multiplex PCR, the repertoire was profiled, and TCRdb retains in-frame clones only, with some absent. The sample consists of around 130,000 clones, approximately 80% of them appearing once. It was healthy bone marrow donors who served as donors. The CDR3 totals 16 residues. The germline V gene encodes CDR1 SGHDN and CDR2 FVKESK. Losses at the gene ends were 0 bases for V and 7 bases for J; bases not matched to a gene: 10. Note on this clone: The antigen remains undetermined.

The receptor's source is a girl aged 2 to 9 in good health and CMV-seronegative. The sequencing sample was made of PBMCs. This rearrangement joins TRBV14 to TRBJ2-7, with TRBD2 matching 9 bases. CDR3 DNA: TGTGCCAGCAGCCAAGATTGGGCGGGAGGGCCCCGGGAGCAGTACTTC. It encodes CASSQDWAGGPREQYF.